This record covers a single TCR beta chain. This entry is derived from a study of radiotherapy plus CTLA-4 blockade in lung cancer. Trimming pared 3 bases from V and 7 bases from J, leaving 7 bases between. CDR1 and CDR2 from the germline V gene are LNHDA and SQIVND (reference sequence). The CDR3 has 13 amino acids. Profiling relied on immunoSEQ multiplex PCR, and the TCRdb table lists in-frame clones only, not all of them. There are some 90,000 clones in the sample; approximately 83% occur only once, and more than 2% lies in the top ten. The sample consisted of peripheral blood, taken from a patient treated with radiotherapy plus ipilimumab. This TCR was sampled from a human donor with non-small cell lung cancer who had a partial response to radiotherapy plus ipilimumab. The rearrangement joins TRBV19 to TRBJ1-6; D not certain. CDR3 region: CASSMWANSPLHF. The CDR3 region has the DNA TGTGCCAGTAGTATGTGGGCCAATTCACCCCTCCACTTT.